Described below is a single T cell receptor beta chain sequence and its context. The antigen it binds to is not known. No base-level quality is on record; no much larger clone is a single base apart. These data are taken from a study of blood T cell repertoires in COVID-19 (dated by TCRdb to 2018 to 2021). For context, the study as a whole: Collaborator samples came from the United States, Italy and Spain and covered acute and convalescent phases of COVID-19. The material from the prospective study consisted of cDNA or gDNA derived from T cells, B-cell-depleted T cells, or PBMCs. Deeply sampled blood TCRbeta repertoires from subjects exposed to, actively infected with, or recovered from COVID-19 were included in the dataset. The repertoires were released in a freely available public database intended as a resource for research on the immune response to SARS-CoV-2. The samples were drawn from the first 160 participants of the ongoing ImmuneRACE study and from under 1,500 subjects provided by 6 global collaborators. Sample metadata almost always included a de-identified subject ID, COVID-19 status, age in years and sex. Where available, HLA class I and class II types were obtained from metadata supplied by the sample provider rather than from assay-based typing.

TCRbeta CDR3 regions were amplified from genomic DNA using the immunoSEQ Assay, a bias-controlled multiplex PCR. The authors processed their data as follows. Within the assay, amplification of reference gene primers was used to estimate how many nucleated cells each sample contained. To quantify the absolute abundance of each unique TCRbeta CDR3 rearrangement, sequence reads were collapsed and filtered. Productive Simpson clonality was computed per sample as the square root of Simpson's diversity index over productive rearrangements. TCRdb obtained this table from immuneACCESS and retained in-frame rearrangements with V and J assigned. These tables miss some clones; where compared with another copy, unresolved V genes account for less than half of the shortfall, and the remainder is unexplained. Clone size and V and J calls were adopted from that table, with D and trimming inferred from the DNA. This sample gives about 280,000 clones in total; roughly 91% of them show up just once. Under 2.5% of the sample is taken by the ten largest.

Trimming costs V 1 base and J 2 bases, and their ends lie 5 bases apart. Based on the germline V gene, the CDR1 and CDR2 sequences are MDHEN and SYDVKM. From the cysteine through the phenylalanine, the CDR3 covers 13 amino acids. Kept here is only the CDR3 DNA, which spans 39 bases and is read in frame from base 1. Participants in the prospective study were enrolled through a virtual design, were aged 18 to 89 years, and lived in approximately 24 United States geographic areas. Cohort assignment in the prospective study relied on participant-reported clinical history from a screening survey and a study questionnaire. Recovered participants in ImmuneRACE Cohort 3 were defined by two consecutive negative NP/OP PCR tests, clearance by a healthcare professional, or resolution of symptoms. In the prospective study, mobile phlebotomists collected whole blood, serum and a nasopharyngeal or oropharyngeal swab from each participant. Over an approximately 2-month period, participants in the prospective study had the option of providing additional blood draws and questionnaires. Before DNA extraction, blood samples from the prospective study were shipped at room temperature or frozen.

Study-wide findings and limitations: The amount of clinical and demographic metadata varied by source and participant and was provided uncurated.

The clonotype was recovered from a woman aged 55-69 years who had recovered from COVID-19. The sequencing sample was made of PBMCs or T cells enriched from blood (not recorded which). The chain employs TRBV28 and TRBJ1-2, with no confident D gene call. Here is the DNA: TGTGCCAGCAGTTTATCTCAGAACTATGGCTACACCTTC. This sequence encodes CASSLSQNYGYTF.